Each of the 12 T cell receptor beta chains below was sequenced from the same sample in a study of blood T cell repertoires in COVID-19 (dated by TCRdb to 2020 to 2022). Library preparation was by the immunoSEQ multiplex PCR assay. TCRdb re-hosts the immuneACCESS table, in-frame sequences only. Its copies lack some clones; in the studies checked, an unresolved V gene accounts for under half of them, and the cause for the rest is not known. The sample table records roughly 68,000 clones; around 85% of these occur just once. The top ten hold approximately 23% of the sample. The sequenced sample consisted of peripheral blood. The receptors originated from a middle-aged man with acute or convalescent COVID-19.

The chain employs TRBV12-5 and TRBJ2-2, with a possible D match to TRBD1 (6 bases). The ends were cut back, 1 base at V and 0 bases at J, with 9 bases in the middle. The CDR3 contains 16 residues. Germline values: CDR1 LGHNT, CDR2 FRNRAP. The CDR3 coding sequence is TGTGCTAGTGGTTTGGGGCAGGGGCCGAACACCGGGGAGCTGTTTTTT. Encoded protein: CASGLGQGPNTGELFF.

This sequence joins TRBV6-5 and TRBJ2-6; D might be TRBD2 (6 bases). V lost 7 bases and J 1 base, leaving 11 bases between the germline ends. The CDR3 sequence is 15 residues long. From germline, CDR1 is MNHEY and CDR2 SVGAGI. The CDR3 sequence is CASTSRGSGANVLTF. DNA for the CDR3: TGTGCCAGCACTTCTCGGGGGTCTGGGGCCAACGTCCTGACTTTC.

The chain combines TRBV2 with TRBJ2-3; 8 bases map to TRBD2. The germline CDR1 and CDR2 sequences are SNHLY and FYNNEI. With 7 bases clipped from V and 4 bases from J, the junction kept 7 bases outside the gene matches. The CDR3 covers 14 residues. CDR3 coding DNA: TGTGCCAGCACCTCGGGGGGGTGGGCAGATACGCAGTATTTT. It encodes CASTSGGWADTQYF.

The rearrangement links TRBV6-5 to TRBJ2-2; 8 bases align to TRBD1. CDR1 MNHEY and CDR2 SVGAGI come from the germline V gene. The V and J ends lost 7 bases and 7 bases, in that order; junction bases with no gene match: 5. There are 13 residues in the CDR3. The CDR3 DNA is TGTGCCAGCAAGGACAGGGCGAGCGGGGAGCTGTTTTTT. Translating it yields CASKDRASGELFF.

V is TRBV15 and J is TRBJ1-1; D is ambiguous. Germline lookup yields CDR1 LNHNV and CDR2 YYDKDF (reference sequence). The CDR3 has 14 residues. Trimming removed 3 bases at V and 5 bases at J, with 13 bases between. The CDR3 loop reads CATSSGPEETEAFF. As DNA, the CDR3 is TGTGCCACCAGCAGTGGGCCAGAAGAGACTGAAGCTTTCTTT.

The genes are TRBV6-5 and TRBJ2-7, with 7 bases lining up with TRBD1. In germline, CDR1 is MNHEY, CDR2 SVGAGI. Trimming cost V 3 bases and J 3 bases; bases outside gene matches: 2. The CDR3 loop spans 13 amino acids. This CDR3 is CASSYNRGYEQYF. CDR3 nucleotides: TGTGCCAGCAGTTATAACAGGGGCTACGAGCAGTACTTC.

This sequence joins TRBV7-2 and TRBJ2-1; D gene ambiguous. Germline CDR1 reads SGHTA; CDR2 reads FQGNSA. The CDR3 totals 12 residues. V was cut by 4 bases and J by 3 bases, with 4 bases left in between. The CDR3 DNA is TGTGCCAGCAGCTCGTACTACAATGAGCAGTTCTTC. This gives the protein CASSSYYNEQFF.

The chain links TRBV25-1 to TRBJ1-2; a weak D match, TRBD1 (6 bases). Germline values: CDR1 MGHDK, CDR2 SYGVNS. Trimming took off 2 bases at V and 1 base at J, with 11 bases between the two ends. The CDR3 length is 15 residues. The CDR3 here is CASSEAGTYNYGYTF. In DNA form, the CDR3 reads TGTGCCAGCAGTGAAGCCGGGACATATAACTATGGCTACACCTTC.

The genes are TRBV6-6 and TRBJ2-7; D is unresolved. With 8 bases removed from V and 5 bases from J, the gap between germline ends came to 16 bases. Germline assignment: CDR1 MNHNY and CDR2 SVGAGI (reference sequence). The CDR3 extends over 13 amino acids. CDR3 in DNA: TGTGCCAGCCGACCTAATCCTGGGCACGAGCAGTACGTC. Residues: CASRPNPGHEQYV.

The chain employs TRBV5-1 and TRBJ2-5, with D perhaps matching TRBD1 (6 bases). CDR1 and CDR2 (germline): SGHRS, YFSETQ. Trimming removed 0 bases at V and 1 base at J, with 13 bases between. CDR3 size: 16 residues. CDR3 nucleotide sequence: TGCGCCAGCAGCTTGGCCGAACAGGGCATCCAAGAGACCCAGTACTTC. Protein sequence: CASSLAEQGIQETQYF.

The chain couples TRBV19 to TRBJ1-4; tentatively, D is TRBD1 (5 bases). This CDR3 comprises 14 residues. With 10 bases removed from V and 4 bases from J, the gap between germline ends came to 16 bases. CDR1 is LNHDA, CDR2 SQIVND, per germline (reference sequence). Written as DNA, the CDR3 is TGTGCCACCACAGCGGGACGGGGTAATGAAAAACTGTTTTTT. Translating it yields CATTAGRGNEKLFF.

V gene TRBV5-1 combines with J gene TRBJ2-7; 10 nucleotides agree with TRBD2. Per the germline V gene, CDR1 is SGHRS and CDR2 is YFSETQ. The V segment lost 0 bases and the J segment 6 bases; nucleotides outside the gene matches: 12. This CDR3 comprises 17 residues. CDR3 DNA sequence: TGCGCCAGCAGCTTGGGCTCTAGCGGGGGCCTCAGACGCGAGCAGTACTTC. As protein: CASSLGSSGGLRREQYF.